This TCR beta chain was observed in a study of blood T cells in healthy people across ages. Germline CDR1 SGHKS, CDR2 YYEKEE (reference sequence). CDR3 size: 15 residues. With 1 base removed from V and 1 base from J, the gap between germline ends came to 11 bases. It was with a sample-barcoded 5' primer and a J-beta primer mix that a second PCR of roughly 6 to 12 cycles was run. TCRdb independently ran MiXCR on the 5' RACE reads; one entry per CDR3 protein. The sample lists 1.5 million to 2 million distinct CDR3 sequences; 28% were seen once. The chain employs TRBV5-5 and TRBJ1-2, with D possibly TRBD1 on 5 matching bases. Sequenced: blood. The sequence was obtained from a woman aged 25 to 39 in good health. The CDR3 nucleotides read TGTGCCAGCAGCTTGCAGTGGGACCTTAACTATGGCTACACCTTC. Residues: CASSLQWDLNYGYTF.